This T cell receptor beta chain stems from a study of T cell clonality in common variable immunodeficiency. This clone was seen many times. Coverage ceases 3 residues before the CDR3 finishes, and the germline J gene fills in the end. The trim removed 5 bases at V and 4 bases at J, leaving 2 bases unmatched. CDR1 and CDR2 from the germline V gene are SGHDT and YYEEEE. The CDR3 covers 13 residues. Clones were read by immunoSEQ multiplex PCR, and TCRdb kept only the in-frame ones, dropping some. The repertoire has 42,000 or so clones, none seen only once; the ten largest take approximately 2.2%. Sequenced input: peripheral blood mononuclear cells. This rearrangement joins TRBV5-6 to TRBJ1-1; 10 bases align to TRBD1. This clonotype was sampled from a person aged 18 to 75 in good health. The CDR3 sequence: CASRRTGGTEAFF. The part of the CDR3 DNA that was read is TGTGCCAGCAGAAGGACAGGGGGCACTGAA.